The rows below give T cell receptor beta chains drawn from one sample of a study of T cells and Merkel cell carcinoma outcomes. Using immunoSEQ multiplex PCR, the repertoire was profiled, and TCRdb retains in-frame clones only, with some absent. The sample carries under 20,000 clones, 80% to 90% recorded once. The sample taken for sequencing was tumor tissue from Merkel cell carcinoma. These receptors originate from a human donor with Merkel cell carcinoma. The conserved cysteine and the conserved F or W are not part of the CDR3 here.

V gene: TRBV30
J gene: TRBJ2-1
CDR3 protein: AWSFGTTLGEQF

V gene: TRBV2
J gene: TRBJ1-2
CDR3 protein: ASSEDRGAGYGYT

V gene: TRBV2
J gene: TRBJ1-5
CDR3 protein: ASSESRYDQPQH

V gene: TRBV5-1
J gene: TRBJ2-5
CDR3 protein: ASSSGGAGETQY

V gene: TRBV11-3
J gene: TRBJ2-2
CDR3 protein: ASSLDAGELF

V gene: TRBV7-9
J gene: TRBJ2-3
CDR3 protein: ASSLVPGTSTDTQY

V gene: TRBV18
J gene: TRBJ2-3
CDR3 protein: ASSISTDTQY

V gene: TRBV11-3
J gene: TRBJ2-7
CDR3 protein: ASSLRVNLYEQY

V gene: TRBV7-3
J gene: TRBJ2-5
CDR3 protein: ASSLNGAETQY

V gene: TRBV5-4
J gene: TRBJ1-6
CDR3 protein: ASSHNLGQGVSPLH

V gene: TRBV2
J gene: TRBJ2-7
CDR3 protein: ASSPTPAGGGYEQY

V gene: TRBV5-4
J gene: TRBJ2-5
CDR3 protein: ASSLAETQY

V gene: TRBV6-1
J gene: TRBJ1-1
CDR3 protein: ASSENPSRAF

V gene: TRBV30
J gene: TRBJ2-7
CDR3 protein: AWSADRSYEQY

V gene: TRBV6-1
J gene: TRBJ1-6
CDR3 protein: ASSEGQAANSPLH

V gene: TRBV10-1
J gene: TRBJ1-2
CDR3 protein: ASSESKSGADYT

V gene: TRBV4-1
J gene: TRBJ1-4
CDR3 protein: ASSQGQGIIEKLF